This is a list of T cell receptor beta chains from one sample in a study of spatial heterogeneity in lung cancer. TCRdb re-called the 5' RACE reads with MiXCR, one entry per CDR3 protein. Among roughly 60,000 distinct CDR3 sequences, 7.5% to 8.5% were seen once, and the ten largest hold more than 12%. Sequenced here: PBMCs, sampled at surgery. The receptors shown here come from a female donor with early-stage non-small cell lung cancer. Each CDR3 is given with its conserved first and last residue. D genes are given only for firm matches. Not all rows give a size; the values are once, few, many and, for expanded clones, a class.

clone size | J gene | D gene | CDR3 length | V gene | CDR3 DNA | CDR3 protein
few | TRBJ1-3 | NA | 12 | TRBV10-1 | TGCGCCACCGGGACGGACGGAAACACCATATATTTT | CATGTDGNTIYF
NA | TRBJ2-1 | NA | 15 | TRBV7-9 | TGTGCCAGCAGCGCCCGACGGAGCTCCTACAATGAGCAGTTCTTC | CASSARRSSYNEQFF
few | TRBJ1-1 | NA | 11 | TRBV12-3/TRBV12-4 | TGTGCCAGCACATCTAGTACTGAAGCTTTCTTT | CASTSSTEAFF
many | TRBJ2-3 | NA | 15 | TRBV6-5 | TGTGCCAGCAGCATCGGTAACAGGGACACAGATACGCAGTATTTT | CASSIGNRDTDTQYF
many | TRBJ2-1 | NA | 17 | TRBV3-1 | TGTGCCAGCAGCCAACCACCGGGGTGGACAGCTTCAAATGAGCAGTTCTTC | CASSQPPGWTASNEQFF
many | TRBJ2-1 | TRBD2 | 13 | TRBV9 | TGTGCCAGCAGCTCAGCGGGGGGCCCTGAGCAGTTCTTC | CASSSAGGPEQFF
NA | TRBJ2-7 | NA | 13 | TRBV5-6 | TGTGCCAGCAGCTTTGGACTGGATTACGAGCAGTACTTC | CASSFGLDYEQYF
many | TRBJ2-7 | NA | 12 | TRBV29-1 | TGCAGCGTTGAAGACGGGAGCTACGAGCAGTACTTC | CSVEDGSYEQYF
many | TRBJ2-1 | TRBD2 | 15 | TRBV9 | TGTGCCAGCAGCTTGCTAGCGGGGGGCGACAATGAGCAGTTCTTC | CASSLLAGGDNEQFF
NA | TRBJ1-4 | TRBD1 | 14 | TRBV2 | TGTGCCAGCAGAGCGGACAGGGGGGAAGAAAAACTGTTTTTT | CASRADRGEEKLFF
NA | TRBJ2-3 | TRBD2 | 16 | TRBV12-3/TRBV12-4 | TGTGCCAGCAGTTCCCCTAGCGGGGGTTACACAGATACGCTGTATTTT | CASSSPSGGYTDTLYF
few | TRBJ1-3 | NA | 16 | TRBV18 | TGTGCCAGCTCACCGACCAATGGGGCGTACGGAAACACCATATATTTT | CASSPTNGAYGNTIYF
NA | TRBJ2-5 | NA | 16 | TRBV7-2 | TGTGCCAGCAGCTTAACATTAGGAGGCGGAGTGGAGACCCAGTACTTC | CASSLTLGGGVETQYF
many | TRBJ1-5 | NA | 13 | TRBV6-5 | TGTGCCAGCGGGGGGAGTAGCAATCAGCCCCAGCATTTT | CASGGSSNQPQHF
many | TRBJ1-4 | NA | 16 | TRBV25-1 | TGTGCCAGCAGAACAGGTGGCATCGCGGGGAGTGAAAAACTGTTTTTT | CASRTGGIAGSEKLFF
many | TRBJ1-2 | TRBD1 | 12 | TRBV20-1 | TGCAGTGCTAGGGACAGGGTCTATGGCTACACCTTC | CSARDRVYGYTF
many | TRBJ2-1 | NA | 15 | TRBV7-3 | TGTGCCAGCAGCTCCGGTCGGGGTTCCTACAATGAGCAGTTCTTC | CASSSGRGSYNEQFF
NA | TRBJ1-5 | TRBD1 | 13 | TRBV12-3/TRBV12-4 | TGTGCCAGCTTAAGACAGGGGTATGGCCTCCAGCATTTT | CASLRQGYGLQHF
many | TRBJ2-7 | NA | 11 | TRBV28 | TGTGCCAGCAGCCCCCGCTACGAGCAGTACTTC | CASSPRYEQYF
NA | TRBJ1-2 | NA | 15 | TRBV3-1 | TGTGCCAGCAGCCAAGACGTACATGGGGCCTATGGCTACACCTTC | CASSQDVHGAYGYTF
many | TRBJ2-7 | TRBD2 | 14 | TRBV29-1 | TGCAGCGTCCATATCGGACTAGCGTCCTACGAGCAGTACTTC | CSVHIGLASYEQYF
many | TRBJ2-3 | TRBD2 | 16 | TRBV20-1 | TGCAGTGCTAGATTAACACTAGCGGGAGGGTTGGATACGCAGTATTTT | CSARLTLAGGLDTQYF
many | TRBJ1-2 | NA | 15 | TRBV28 | TGTGCCAGCAGTTTCCCTAATGAGGGTAACTATGGCTACACCTTC | CASSFPNEGNYGYTF
many | TRBJ1-5 | TRBD1 | 15 | TRBV12-5 | TGTGCTAGTGGTTTTGGGACAGCTACAAATCAGCCCCAGCATTTT | CASGFGTATNQPQHF
NA | TRBJ1-2 | TRBD1 | 15 | TRBV11-2 | TGTGCCAGCAGTTCCTCGGAGGGGGCGGTGGGAGGCTACACCTTC | CASSSSEGAVGGYTF
many | TRBJ1-2 | TRBD1 | 14 | TRBV5-1 | TGCGCCAGCAGCCCGGAGACAGGGAACTATGGCTACACCTTC | CASSPETGNYGYTF
many | TRBJ2-2 | NA | 15 | TRBV5-1 | TGCGCCAGCAGCTTGGATTCGTTGGACACCGGGGAGCTGTTTTTT | CASSLDSLDTGELFF
many | TRBJ2-3 | NA | 15 | TRBV5-1 | TGCGCCAGCAGCTTTGGAATACTGAGCACAGATACGCAGTATTTT | CASSFGILSTDTQYF
NA | TRBJ1-6 | NA | 13 | TRBV10-3 | TGTGCCTCCCAAGGAATCCGAAGGTCACCCCTCCACTTT | CASQGIRRSPLHF
NA | TRBJ2-1 | TRBD1 | 14 | TRBV12-3/TRBV12-4 | TGTGCCAGCAGTCGGACAGGGAAAGGCAATGAGCAGTTCTTC | CASSRTGKGNEQFF
few | TRBJ1-3 | NA | 14 | TRBV12-3/TRBV12-4 | TGTGCCAGCAGGGGAGCGGGGCTGAGAAACACCATATATTTT | CASRGAGLRNTIYF
few | TRBJ1-2 | NA | 14 | TRBV14 | TGTGCCAGCAGCCAAGATTTCCGGGTAGGAGGCTACACCTTC | CASSQDFRVGGYTF
many | TRBJ1-5 | TRBD1 | 17 | TRBV12-3/TRBV12-4 | TGTGCCAGCAGCCCCGGGGCAGGGGGTTTAAGCAATCAGCCCCAGCATTTT | CASSPGAGGLSNQPQHF
few | TRBJ2-1 | NA | 16 | TRBV12-3/TRBV12-4 | TGTGCCAGCAGTTTAAGTCGAGGAGGGCCTATCTATGAGCAGTTCTTC | CASSLSRGGPIYEQFF
medium-sized | TRBJ2-7 | NA | 12 | TRBV29-1 | TGCAGCGTTCTAGGGCAAGCCTACGAGCAGTACTTC | CSVLGQAYEQYF
NA | TRBJ2-3 | TRBD2 | 17 | TRBV13 | TGTGCCAGCAGCTTCCGACTAGCGGGGGCTAGCACAGATACGCAGTATTTT | CASSFRLAGASTDTQYF
many | TRBJ1-2 | NA | 14 | TRBV3-1 | TGTGCCAGCAGCCAAGAGGCCAGTATTTATGGCTACACCTTC | CASSQEASIYGYTF
NA | TRBJ2-1 | NA | 15 | TRBV7-9 | TGTGCCAGCAGCTTAGGGGACCCTGTCTACAATGAGCAGTTCTTC | CASSLGDPVYNEQFF
few | TRBJ1-1 | NA | 14 | TRBV7-2 | TGTGCCAGCAGCTACGGCAGTATGAACACTGAAGCTTTCTTT | CASSYGSMNTEAFF
many | TRBJ2-2 | NA | 14 | TRBV20-1 | TGCAGTGCCGTCGGACTCGAAAACACCGGGGAGCTGTTTTTT | CSAVGLENTGELFF
many | TRBJ2-3 | NA | 13 | TRBV12-3/TRBV12-4 | TGTGCCAGCCGTCTAGAGGTTCCAGATACGCAGTATTTT | CASRLEVPDTQYF
many | TRBJ2-4 | NA | 14 | TRBV28 | TGTGCCAGCAGTACAAGACAGTCCAAAAACATTCAGTACTTC | CASSTRQSKNIQYF
many | TRBJ1-1 | NA | 13 | TRBV7-2 | TGTGCCAGCAGCTTGCAGCCGAACACTGAAGCTTTCTTT | CASSLQPNTEAFF
few | TRBJ2-1 | TRBD2 | 15 | TRBV6-5 | TGTGCCAGCACCCTGGTTAGCGGGCCGTACAATGAGCAGTTCTTC | CASTLVSGPYNEQFF
NA | TRBJ2-7 | NA | 15 | TRBV4-1 | TGCGCCAGCAGCCGTCAGGGTATTGGTCTCTACGAGCAGTACTTC | CASSRQGIGLYEQYF
many | TRBJ2-5 | NA | 12 | TRBV24-1 | TGTGCCACTCCCTTCCAGGGAGGGACCCAGTACTTC | CATPFQGGTQYF
NA | TRBJ2-3 | TRBD2 | 15 | TRBV5-4 | TGTGCCAGTTCGGGACTAGCGGGGAGTCCAGATACGCAGTATTTT | CASSGLAGSPDTQYF
many | TRBJ2-2 | NA | 14 | TRBV7-3 | TGTGCCAGCAGCTTATCCGGGGACACCGGGGAGCTGTTTTTT | CASSLSGDTGELFF
NA | TRBJ1-1 | NA | 14 | TRBV13 | TGTGCCAGCAGCTCCGTTGGGGAGGGCACTGAAGCTTTCTTT | CASSSVGEGTEAFF
NA | TRBJ2-7 | TRBD1 | 14 | TRBV14 | TGTGCCAGCAGGAAGACAGGGACCACCTACGAGCAGTACTTC | CASRKTGTTYEQYF
many | TRBJ2-1 | TRBD2 | 18 | TRBV6-6 | TGTGCCAGCAGTTACCCGGGTTTAGCGGGAGGTCCCCCTAATGAGCAGTTCTTC | CASSYPGLAGGPPNEQFF
few | TRBJ2-1 | NA | 13 | TRBV20-1 | TGCAGTGCTACCCCCTTGGGGAAGGTTGAGCAGTTCTTC | CSATPLGKVEQFF
NA | TRBJ1-5 | NA | 14 | TRBV5-6 | TGTGCCAGCAGCTTGGATCCAGTCAATCAGCCCCAGCATTTT | CASSLDPVNQPQHF